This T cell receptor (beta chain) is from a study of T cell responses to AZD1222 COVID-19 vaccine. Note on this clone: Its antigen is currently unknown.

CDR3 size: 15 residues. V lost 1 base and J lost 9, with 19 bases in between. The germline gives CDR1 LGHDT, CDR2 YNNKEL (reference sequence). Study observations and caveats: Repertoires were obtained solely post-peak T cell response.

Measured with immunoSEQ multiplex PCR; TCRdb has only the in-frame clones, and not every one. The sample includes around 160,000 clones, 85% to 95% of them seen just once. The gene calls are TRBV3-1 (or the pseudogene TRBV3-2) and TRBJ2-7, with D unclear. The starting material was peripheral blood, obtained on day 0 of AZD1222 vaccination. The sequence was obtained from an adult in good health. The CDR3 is CASSQGSVPNFGQYF. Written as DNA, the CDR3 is TGTGCCAGCAGCCAAGGCTCCGTCCCTAACTTCGGGCAGTACTTC.